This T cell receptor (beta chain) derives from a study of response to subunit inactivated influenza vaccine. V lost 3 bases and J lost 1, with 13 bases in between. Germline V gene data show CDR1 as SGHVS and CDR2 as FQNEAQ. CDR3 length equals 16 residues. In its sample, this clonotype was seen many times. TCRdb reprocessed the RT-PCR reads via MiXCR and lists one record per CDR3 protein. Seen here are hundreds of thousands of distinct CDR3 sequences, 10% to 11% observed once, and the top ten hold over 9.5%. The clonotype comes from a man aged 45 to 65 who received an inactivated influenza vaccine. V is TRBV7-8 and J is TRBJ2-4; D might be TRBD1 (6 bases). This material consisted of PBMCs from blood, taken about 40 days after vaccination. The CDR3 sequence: CASSFQGKDAKNIQYF. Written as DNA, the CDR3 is TGTGCCAGCAGCTTCCAGGGGAAGGACGCCAAAAACATTCAGTACTTC. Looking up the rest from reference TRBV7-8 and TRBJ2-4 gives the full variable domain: GAGVSQSPRYKVAKRGQDVALRCDPISGHVSLFWYQQALGQGPEFLTYFQNEAQLDKSGLPSDRFFAERPEGSVSTLKIQRTQQEDSAVYLCASSFQGKDAKNIQYFGAGTRLSVL.